These 20 T cell receptor beta chains share one sample of origin, sequenced in a study of shared clonotypes between healthy human individuals. The method was immunoSEQ multiplex PCR; TCRdb's version includes in-frame clones alone and lacks a portion of them. The table shows 2 million or so clones, with 95% occurring only once. Sequenced sample: naive CD4+ T cells sorted from blood. Subset denoted: CD45RA+ positively selected. These receptors all come from a man aged 18 to 35 in good health.

This clone was counted once. The chain recombines TRBV30 with TRBJ2-7; 7 positions agree with TRBD1. This CDR3 is 14 amino acids long. Trimming at V came to 0 bases and at J to 2 bases, leaving 4 bases not matched to a gene. From germline, CDR1 is GTSNPN and CDR2 SVGIG (reference sequence). In DNA, the CDR3 is TGTGCCTGGAGTGTAAGACAGGGCCCCTACGAGCAGTACTTC. It translates to CAWSVRQGPYEQYF.

The count of this clone is one. The rearrangement uses TRBV2 and TRBJ1-1; no definite D call. Germline V gives CDR1 SNHLY, CDR2 FYNNEI. This CDR3 spans 16 amino acids. V dropped 6 bases and J dropped 5 bases, with 22 bases sitting between them. Written as DNA, the CDR3 is TGTGCCAGCAGCTTTATCTTGAGGGCCTACGGTACTGAAGCTTTCTTT. The encoded protein is CASSFILRAYGTEAFF. Full variable domain (missing parts from reference TRBV2 and TRBJ1-1): EPEVTQTPSHQVTQMGQEVILRCVPISNHLYFYWYRQILGQKVEFLVSFYNNEISEKSEIFDDQFSVERPDGSNFTLKIRSTKLEDSAMYFCASSFILRAYGTEAFFGQGTRLTVV.

V usage is TRBV9 and J usage is TRBJ2-1; 7 positions match TRBD1. Germline V gene sequence: CDR1 SGDLS, CDR2 YYNGEE. With V trimmed by 4 bases and J by 4 bases, 8 bases remained unmatched. This CDR3 region has 15 residues. CDR3 sequence reads: CASSLRDSPYNEQFF. The CDR3, as DNA: TGTGCCAGCAGCCTCCGGGACAGTCCATACAATGAGCAGTTCTTC. Filled out from reference TRBV9 and TRBJ2-1, the complete variable domain reads DSGVTQTPKHLITATGQRVTLRCSPRSGDLSVYWYQQSLDQGLQFLIQYYNGEERAKGNILERFSAQQFPDLHSELNLSSLELGDSALYFCASSLRDSPYNEQFFGPGTRLTVL.

This clone was seen just once. CDR3 sequence (DNA): TGTGCCAGCAGTCGATCCTCGATAGGAGGCTCTGGGGCCAACGTCCTGACTTTC. Protein product: CASSRSSIGGSGANVLTF. V usage is TRBV25-1 and J usage is TRBJ2-6; tentative D call: TRBD2 (5 bases). Trimming cost V 5 bases and J 0 bases, with 17 bases left between them. The CDR3 contains 18 residues. In germline, CDR1 is MGHDK, CDR2 SYGVNS.

The chain recombines TRBV7-3 with TRBJ1-1; TRBD1 agrees at 11 bases. Germline V gene lookup returns CDR1 SGHTA and CDR2 FQGTGA. V lost 2 bases to trimming and J lost 0 bases; unmatched junction nucleotides: 8. The length of the CDR3 is 18 residues. CDR3 DNA: TGTGCCAGCAGCTTAGAACGGACAGGGGGCCGTTTGAACACTGAAGCTTTCTTT. Translating gives CASSLERTGGRLNTEAFF.

J is TRBJ1-1 and V is TRBV29-1; possible D gene TRBD1, 5 bases. CDR1 and CDR2 (germline): SQVTM, ANQGSEA. This CDR3 spans 16 amino acids. V was cut by 5 bases and J by 0 bases, with 19 bases left in between. CDR3 sequence (DNA): TGCAGCGTTTTGGGAGGAAGGGGCGCCATGAACACTGAAGCTTTCTTT. Its translation: CSVLGGRGAMNTEAFF.

V and J are TRBV5-1 and TRBJ1-1; D is perhaps TRBD1 (5 bases). V gave up 5 bases and J gave up 0 bases, with 11 bases separating them. The CDR3 sequence is 14 residues long. Germline assignment: CDR1 SGHRS and CDR2 YFSETQ. In DNA, the CDR3 is TGCGCCAGCAGTTGGACAAATTTGAACACTGAAGCTTTCTTT. This translates into CASSWTNLNTEAFF.

This rearrangement joins TRBV28 to TRBJ1-6; the match to TRBD1 covers 8 bases. CDR1 and CDR2 (germline): MDHEN, SYDVKM. Germline trimming cut 2 bases from V and 10 bases from J; bases unmatched to any gene: 10. This CDR3 has 16 residues. For the CDR3, the DNA is TGTGCCAGCAGTTTACCGACAGGGGCGGACCGATCACCCCTCCACTTT. It codes for CASSLPTGADRSPLHF.

The rearrangement links TRBV7-9 to TRBJ1-1, with TRBD1 as a possible D gene (5 bases). V was pared by 7 bases and J by 4 bases, with 7 bases between. The germline gives CDR1 SEHNR, CDR2 FQNEAQ (reference sequence). The CDR3 consists of 11 residues. The CDR3 spells CASTGGTEAFF. The CDR3 DNA reads as TGTGCCAGCACGGGGGGCACTGAAGCTTTCTTT.

This clone has just one count. Other DNA sequences of this sample code for an identical CDR3. In DNA, the CDR3 is TGTGCCAGCAGTTACGGGCAGGGGCGAACCTACGAGCAGTACTTC. Its translation: CASSYGQGRTYEQYF. This chain connects TRBV6-5 to TRBJ2-7; D is possibly TRBD1 (6 bases). This CDR3 comprises 15 residues. V was pared by 2 bases and J by 2 bases, with 13 bases between. In germline, CDR1 is MNHEY, CDR2 SVGAGI.

This clone appeared many times. The CDR3 nucleotides read TGTGCCAGCAGCATTTCGGGACAGGGGAATGAAAAACTGTTTTTT. Protein product: CASSISGQGNEKLFF. V and J are TRBV5-6 and TRBJ1-4; 10 bases are shared with TRBD1. Unmatched junction bases numbered 5, after V lost 4 bases and J lost 5 bases. This CDR3 has 15 amino acids. Germline CDR1 and CDR2: SGHDT and YYEEEE.

This clone was recorded once. This chain connects TRBV19 to TRBJ1-2; D uncertain. Germline CDR1 LNHDA, CDR2 SQIVND (reference sequence). CDR3 length equals 11 residues. Deletions cut 9 bases from V and 8 bases from J, with 13 bases between. CDR3 region: CARGGVWGYTF. For the CDR3, the DNA is TGTGCCAGGGGTGGGGTATGGGGCTACACCTTC.

The chain combines TRBV28 with TRBJ1-2, with TRBD1 as a possible D gene (5 bases). Germline CDR1 MDHEN, CDR2 SYDVKM. The CDR3 sequence is 14 residues long. V was shortened by 4 bases and J by 0 bases, with 9 bases between the two germline ends. As DNA, the CDR3 is TGTGCCAGCAGTTGGGGGTCTCCTAACTATGGCTACACCTTC. Translation gives CASSWGSPNYGYTF.

The rearrangement uses TRBV10-3 and TRBJ2-3; D is possibly TRBD2 (6 bases). Germline V gives CDR1 ENHRY, CDR2 SYGVKD. V was clipped by 2 bases and J by 3 bases, with 12 bases between them. This CDR3 is built from 15 residues. The CDR3 loop reads CAISEGLQVTDTQYF. The CDR3 coding sequence is TGTGCCATCAGTGAGGGACTACAGGTAACAGATACGCAGTATTTT.

This chain uses TRBV28 with TRBJ1-4, with no clear D. The germline V and J ends were trimmed by 6 bases and 4 bases, with 15 bases remaining between them. CDR3 length: 15 amino acids. Germline assignment: CDR1 MDHEN and CDR2 SYDVKM. The DNA of the CDR3 is TGTGCCAGCAGGCCAAGGAGAAGAGATAATGAAAAACTGTTTTTT. This sequence encodes CASRPRRRDNEKLFF.

The chain joins TRBV19 to TRBJ1-5, with TRBD1 as a possible D gene (6 bases). V was cut by 3 bases and J by 3 bases, with 15 bases left in between. The CDR3 has 16 amino acids. The germline V gene has CDR1 LNHDA and CDR2 SQIVND (reference sequence). DNA for the CDR3: TGTGCCAGTAGTATCTCCGTTGGGGGCTACAATCAGCCCCAGCATTTT. Its protein is CASSISVGGYNQPQHF.

V is TRBV16 and J is TRBJ2-7, with 9 bases matching TRBD1. Germline V gene lookup returns CDR1 KGHSY and CDR2 FQNENV. There are 16 residues in the CDR3. V gave up 3 bases and J gave up 0 bases; unmatched junction bases: 6. CDR3 coding DNA: TGTGCCAGCAGCCATGGGGAGACAGGGGGCTCCTACGAGCAGTACTTC. Protein product: CASSHGETGGSYEQYF.

The chain uses TRBV21-1 and TRBJ1-2; TRBD1 is taken as the D call from the table, unchecked against the DNA. TRBV21-1 represents a pseudogene. This CDR3 region has 15 residues. The CDR3: CASSKPTEGDYGYTF. The CDR3, as DNA: TGTGCCAGCAGCAAACCGACAGAGGGGGACTATGGCTACACCTTC.

This rearrangement joins TRBV2 to TRBJ1-6; TRBD1 is a possible D gene (6 bases). The V gene's germline CDR1 is SNHLY and CDR2 FYNNEI. Trimming stripped 7 bases from V and 6 bases from J, with 10 bases between. The CDR3 contains 13 residues. This CDR3 is CASTLQGNSPLHF. CDR3 coding DNA: TGTGCCAGCACCCTACAGGGTAATTCACCCCTCCACTTT.

The J gene is TRBJ1-6, the V gene TRBV27, with TRBD1 identical over 7 bases. The CDR3 extends over 16 amino acids. Unmatched junction bases numbered 6, after V lost 2 bases and J lost 5 bases. CDR1 and CDR2 from the germline V gene are MNHEY and SMNVEV (reference sequence). CDR3 in amino acids: CASSLVGTANNSPLHF. The CDR3 nucleotides read TGTGCCAGCAGTTTAGTCGGGACAGCTAATAATTCACCCCTCCACTTT.